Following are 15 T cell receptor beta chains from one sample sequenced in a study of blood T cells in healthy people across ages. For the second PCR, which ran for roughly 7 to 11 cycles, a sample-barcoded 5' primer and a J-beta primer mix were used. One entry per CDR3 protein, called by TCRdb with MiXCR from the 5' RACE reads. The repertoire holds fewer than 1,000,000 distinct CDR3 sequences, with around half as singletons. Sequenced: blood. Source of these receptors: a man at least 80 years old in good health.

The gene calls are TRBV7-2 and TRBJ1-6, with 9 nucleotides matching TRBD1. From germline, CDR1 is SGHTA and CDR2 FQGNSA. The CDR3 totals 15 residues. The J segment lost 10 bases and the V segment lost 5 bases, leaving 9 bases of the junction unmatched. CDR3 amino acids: CASSMNRDRESPLHF. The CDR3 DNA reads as TGTGCCAGCAGCATGAACCGGGACAGGGAATCACCCCTCCACTTT.

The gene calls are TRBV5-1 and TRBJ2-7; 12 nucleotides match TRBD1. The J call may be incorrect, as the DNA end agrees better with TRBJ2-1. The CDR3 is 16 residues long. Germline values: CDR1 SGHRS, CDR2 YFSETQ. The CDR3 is CASSIAGTGGSYEQFF. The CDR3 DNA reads TGCGCCAGCAGCATAGCCGGGACAGGGGGCTCCTACGAGCAGTTCTTC.

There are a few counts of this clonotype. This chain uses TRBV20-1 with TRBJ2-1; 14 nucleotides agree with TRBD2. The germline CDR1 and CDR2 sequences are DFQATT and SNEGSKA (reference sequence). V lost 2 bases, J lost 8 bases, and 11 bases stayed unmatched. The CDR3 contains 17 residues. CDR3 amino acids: CSARSLTSGRAMDEQFF. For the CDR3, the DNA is TGCAGTGCTAGATCCCTGACTAGCGGGAGGGCCATGGATGAGCAGTTCTTC.

CDR3: CAISSGQPYEQYF. In nucleotides, the CDR3 is TGTGCCATCAGCTCGGGACAGCCCTACGAGCAGTACTTC. The chain is built from TRBV10-3 and TRBJ2-7, with TRBD1 matching 7 bases. V lost 6 bases and J lost 2; bases outside the gene matches: 4. Germline V gene data show CDR1 as ENHRY and CDR2 as SYGVKD. The CDR3 sequence is 13 residues long.

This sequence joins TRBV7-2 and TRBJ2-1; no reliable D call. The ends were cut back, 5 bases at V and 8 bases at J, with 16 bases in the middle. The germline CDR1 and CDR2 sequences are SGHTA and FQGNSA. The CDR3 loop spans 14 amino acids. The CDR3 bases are TGTGCCAGCAGCGTTCGTTGGGGTGGCGATGAGCAGTTCTTC. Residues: CASSVRWGGDEQFF.

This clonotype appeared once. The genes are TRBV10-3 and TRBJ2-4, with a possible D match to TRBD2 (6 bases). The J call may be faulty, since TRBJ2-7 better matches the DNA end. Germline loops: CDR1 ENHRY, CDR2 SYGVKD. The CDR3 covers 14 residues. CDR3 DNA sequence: TGTGCCATCAGTGAGGGGGCGGGAACGAGCGAGCAGTACTTC. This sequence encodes CAISEGAGTSEQYF.

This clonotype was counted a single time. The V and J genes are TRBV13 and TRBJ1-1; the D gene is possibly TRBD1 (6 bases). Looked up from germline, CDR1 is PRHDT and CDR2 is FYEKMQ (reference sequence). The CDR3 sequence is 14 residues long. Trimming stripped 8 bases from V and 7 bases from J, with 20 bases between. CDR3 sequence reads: CASERTRGAIEAFF. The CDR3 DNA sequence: TGTGCCAGCGAACGCACTAGGGGGGCTATTGAAGCTTTCTTT.

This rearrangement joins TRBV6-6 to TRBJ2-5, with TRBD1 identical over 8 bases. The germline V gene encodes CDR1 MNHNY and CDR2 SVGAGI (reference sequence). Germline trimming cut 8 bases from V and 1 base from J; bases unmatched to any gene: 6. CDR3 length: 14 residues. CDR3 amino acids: CASEKTGGQETQYF. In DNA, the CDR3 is TGTGCCAGCGAAAAAACAGGGGGCCAAGAGACCCAGTACTTC.

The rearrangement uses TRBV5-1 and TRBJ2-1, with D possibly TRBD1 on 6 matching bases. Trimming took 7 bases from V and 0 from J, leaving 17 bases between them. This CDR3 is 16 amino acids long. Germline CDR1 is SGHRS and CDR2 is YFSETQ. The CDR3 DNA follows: TGCGCCAGCCACGGTAGGGGGACAAGCTCCTACAATGAGCAGTTCTTC. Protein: CASHGRGTSSYNEQFF.

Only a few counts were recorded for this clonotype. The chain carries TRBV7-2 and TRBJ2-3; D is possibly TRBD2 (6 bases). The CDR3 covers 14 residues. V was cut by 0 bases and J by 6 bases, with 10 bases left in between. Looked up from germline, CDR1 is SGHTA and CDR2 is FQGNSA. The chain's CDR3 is CASSLAGGIDTQYF. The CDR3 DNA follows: TGTGCCAGCAGCTTAGCGGGAGGAATCGATACGCAGTATTTT.

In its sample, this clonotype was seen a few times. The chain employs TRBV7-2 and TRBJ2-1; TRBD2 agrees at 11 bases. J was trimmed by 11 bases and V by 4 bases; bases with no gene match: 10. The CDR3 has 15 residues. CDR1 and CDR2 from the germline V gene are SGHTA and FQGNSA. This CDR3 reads CASSSRLAGLIQQFF. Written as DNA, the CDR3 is TGTGCCAGCAGCTCGCGACTAGCGGGACTTATACAGCAGTTCTTC.

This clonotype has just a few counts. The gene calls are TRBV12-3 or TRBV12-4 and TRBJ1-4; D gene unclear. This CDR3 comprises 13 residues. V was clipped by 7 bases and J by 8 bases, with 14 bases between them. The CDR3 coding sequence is TGTGCCAGCATGTTTAGGGCTGGGGAAAAACTGTTTTTT. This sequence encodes CASMFRAGEKLFF.

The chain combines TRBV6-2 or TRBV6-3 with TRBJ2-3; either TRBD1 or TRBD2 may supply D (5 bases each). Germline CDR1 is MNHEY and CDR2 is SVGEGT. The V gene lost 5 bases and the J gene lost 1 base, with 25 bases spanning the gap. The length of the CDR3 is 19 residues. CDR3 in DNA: TGTGCCAGCAGTGCAACCCGGGACGGTTTTACTTCCCGCACAGATACGCAGTATTTT. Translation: CASSATRDGFTSRTDTQYF.

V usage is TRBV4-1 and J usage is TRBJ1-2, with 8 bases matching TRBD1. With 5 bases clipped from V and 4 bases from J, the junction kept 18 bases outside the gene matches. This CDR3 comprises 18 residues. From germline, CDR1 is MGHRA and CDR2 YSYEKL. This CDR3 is CASSTLGAGGEVGYGYTF. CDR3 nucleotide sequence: TGCGCCAGCAGCACCCTGGGGGCAGGGGGCGAAGTCGGCTATGGCTACACCTTC.

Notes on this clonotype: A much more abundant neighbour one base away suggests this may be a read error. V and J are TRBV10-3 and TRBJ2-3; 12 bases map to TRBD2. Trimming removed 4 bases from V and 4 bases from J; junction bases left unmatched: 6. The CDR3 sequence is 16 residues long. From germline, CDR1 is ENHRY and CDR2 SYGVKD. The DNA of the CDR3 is TGTGCCATCAGTGTCGGACTAGCGGGGTCCGCAGATACGCAGTATTTT. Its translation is CAISVGLAGSADTQYF.